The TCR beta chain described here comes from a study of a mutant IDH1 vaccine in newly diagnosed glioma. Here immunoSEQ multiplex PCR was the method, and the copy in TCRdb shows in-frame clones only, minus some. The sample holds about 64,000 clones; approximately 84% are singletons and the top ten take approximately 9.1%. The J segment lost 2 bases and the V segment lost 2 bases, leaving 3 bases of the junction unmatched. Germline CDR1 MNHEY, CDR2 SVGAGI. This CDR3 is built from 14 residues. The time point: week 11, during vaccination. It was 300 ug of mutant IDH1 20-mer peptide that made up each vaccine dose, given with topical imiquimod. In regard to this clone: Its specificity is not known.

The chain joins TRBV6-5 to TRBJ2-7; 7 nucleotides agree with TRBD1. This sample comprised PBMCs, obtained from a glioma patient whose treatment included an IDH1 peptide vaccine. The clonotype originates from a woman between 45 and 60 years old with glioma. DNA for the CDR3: TGTGCCAGCAGTTACAGGGACAGCACCTACGAGCAGTACTTC. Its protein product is CASSYRDSTYEQYF.